This T cell receptor beta chain was sequenced for a study of blood T cells in healthy people across ages. Study outcomes and limitations: Diversity was higher, and naive CD4+ cells more numerous, in long-lived donors than in aged donors. Any changes in expanded clonotypes were possibly confounded, as donor CMV status remained unknown. Measured against age, TCR beta diversity per million T cells decreased in a roughly linear manner.

The CDR3 runs 15 residues. Only a few counts were recorded for this clonotype. As yet, its antigen is unknown. Total RNA amounts of at least 6 micrograms were extracted per sample. Next came a second PCR, run for about 7 to 12 cycles, which used a sample-barcoded 5' primer along with a J-beta primer mix. One entry per CDR3 protein results from TCRdb running MiXCR on the 5' RACE reads. The sample carries some 320,000 distinct CDR3 sequences, 27% recorded once. The sequencing input was blood. The chain joins TRBV12-3 or TRBV12-4 to TRBJ2-5, with D perhaps matching TRBD1 or TRBD2 (5 bases each). The DNA end is a closer match to TRBJ2-1, so the J assignment may be wrong. The clonotype was recovered from an older woman in good health. The CDR3 bases are TGTGCCAGCAGTTTTGGGGCTAGCAAGGGTACGGAGCAGTTCTTC. As protein: CASSFGASKGTEQFF.